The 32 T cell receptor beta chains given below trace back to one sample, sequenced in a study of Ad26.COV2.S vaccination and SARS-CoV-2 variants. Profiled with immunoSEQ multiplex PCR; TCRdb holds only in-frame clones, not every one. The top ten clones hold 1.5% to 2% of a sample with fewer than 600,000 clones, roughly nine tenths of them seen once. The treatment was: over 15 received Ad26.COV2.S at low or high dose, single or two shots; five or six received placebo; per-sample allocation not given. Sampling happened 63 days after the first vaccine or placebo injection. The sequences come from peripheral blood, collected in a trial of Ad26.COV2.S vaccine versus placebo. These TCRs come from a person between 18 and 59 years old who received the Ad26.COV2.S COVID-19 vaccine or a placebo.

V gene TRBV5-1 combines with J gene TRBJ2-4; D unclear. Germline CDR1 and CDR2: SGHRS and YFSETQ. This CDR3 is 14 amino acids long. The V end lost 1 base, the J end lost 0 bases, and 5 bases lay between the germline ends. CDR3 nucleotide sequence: TGCGCCAGCAGCTTGACGATAGCCAAAAACATTCAGTACTTC. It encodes CASSLTIAKNIQYF.

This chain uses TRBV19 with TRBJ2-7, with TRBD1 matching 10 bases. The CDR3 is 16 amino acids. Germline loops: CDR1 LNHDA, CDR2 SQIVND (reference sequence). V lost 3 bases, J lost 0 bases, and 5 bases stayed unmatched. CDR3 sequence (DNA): TGTGCCAGTAGTATGGGACAGGGGATGTACTCCTACGAGCAGTACTTC. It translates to CASSMGQGMYSYEQYF.

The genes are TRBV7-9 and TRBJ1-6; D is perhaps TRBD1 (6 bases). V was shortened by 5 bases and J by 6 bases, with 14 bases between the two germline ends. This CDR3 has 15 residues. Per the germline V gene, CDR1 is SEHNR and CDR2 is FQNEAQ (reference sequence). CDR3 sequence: CASSLNRVPNSPLHF. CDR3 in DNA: TGTGCCAGCAGCCTAAACAGGGTTCCTAATTCACCCCTCCACTTT. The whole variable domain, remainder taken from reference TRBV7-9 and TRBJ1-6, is DTGVSQNPRHKITKRGQNVTFRCDPISEHNRLYWYRQTLGQGPEFLTYFQNEAQLEKSRLLSDRFSAERPKGSFSTLEIQRTEQGDSAMYLCASSLNRVPNSPLHFGNGTRLTVT.

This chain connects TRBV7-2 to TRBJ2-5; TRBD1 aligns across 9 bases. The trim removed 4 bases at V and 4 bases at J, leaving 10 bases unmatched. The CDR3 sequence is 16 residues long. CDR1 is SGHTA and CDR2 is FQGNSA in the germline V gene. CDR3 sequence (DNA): TGTGCCAGCAGCTCCAAGGGGACAGGGCGGGGAGAGACCCAGTACTTC. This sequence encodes CASSSKGTGRGETQYF.

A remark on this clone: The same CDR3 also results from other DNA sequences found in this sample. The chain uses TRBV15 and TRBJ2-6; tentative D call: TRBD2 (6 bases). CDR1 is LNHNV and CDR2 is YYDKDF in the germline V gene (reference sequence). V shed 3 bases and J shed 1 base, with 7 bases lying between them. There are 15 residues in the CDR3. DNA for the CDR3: TGTGCCACCAGCAGGGGAGGTTCTGGGGCCAACGTCCTGACTTTC. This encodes CATSRGGSGANVLTF. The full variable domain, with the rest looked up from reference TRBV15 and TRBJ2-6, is DAMVIQNPRYQVTQFGKPVTLSCSQTLNHNVMYWYQQKSSQAPKLLFHYYDKDFNNEADTPDNFQSRRPNTSFCFLDIRSPGLGDTAMYLCATSRGGSGANVLTFGAGSRLTVL.

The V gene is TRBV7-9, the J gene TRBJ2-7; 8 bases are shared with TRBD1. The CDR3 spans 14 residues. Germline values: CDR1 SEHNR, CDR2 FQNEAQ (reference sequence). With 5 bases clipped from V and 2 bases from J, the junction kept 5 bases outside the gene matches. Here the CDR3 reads CASSLRTGTYEQYF. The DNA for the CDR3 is TGTGCCAGCAGCCTCCGGACAGGGACCTACGAGCAGTACTTC.

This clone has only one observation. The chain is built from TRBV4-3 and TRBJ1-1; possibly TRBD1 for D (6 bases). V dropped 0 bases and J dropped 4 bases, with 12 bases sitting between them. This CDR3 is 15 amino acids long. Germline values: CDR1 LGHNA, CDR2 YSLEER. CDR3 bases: TGCGCCAGCAGCCAAGAGACAGGTTTGAGCACTGAAGCTTTCTTT. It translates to CASSQETGLSTEAFF.

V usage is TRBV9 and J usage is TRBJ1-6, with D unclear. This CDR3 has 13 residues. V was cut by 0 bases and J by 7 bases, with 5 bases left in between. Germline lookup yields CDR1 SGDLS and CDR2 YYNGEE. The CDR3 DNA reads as TGTGCCAGCAGCGTAGGAGCGAATTCACCCCTCCACTTT. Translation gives CASSVGANSPLHF.

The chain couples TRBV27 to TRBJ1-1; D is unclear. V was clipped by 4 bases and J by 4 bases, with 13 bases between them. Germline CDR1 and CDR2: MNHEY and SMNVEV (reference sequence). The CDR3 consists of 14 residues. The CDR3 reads CASSSHPSTTEAFF. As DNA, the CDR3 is TGTGCCAGCAGTTCCCACCCGAGCACCACTGAAGCTTTCTTT.

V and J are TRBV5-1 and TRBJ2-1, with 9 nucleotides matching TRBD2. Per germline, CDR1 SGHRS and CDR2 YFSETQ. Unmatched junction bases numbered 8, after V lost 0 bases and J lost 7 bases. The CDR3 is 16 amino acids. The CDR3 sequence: CASSLGGLAGLNEQFF. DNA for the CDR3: TGCGCCAGCAGCTTGGGGGGTCTAGCGGGATTGAATGAGCAGTTCTTC.

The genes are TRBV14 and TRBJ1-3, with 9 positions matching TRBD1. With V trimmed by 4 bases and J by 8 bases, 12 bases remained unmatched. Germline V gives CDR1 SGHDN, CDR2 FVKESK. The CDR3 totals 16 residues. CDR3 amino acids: CASSPSSGTGRHTIYF. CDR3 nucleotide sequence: TGTGCCAGCAGCCCGTCTTCCGGGACAGGGCGCCACACCATATATTTT. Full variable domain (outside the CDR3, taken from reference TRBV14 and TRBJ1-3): EAGVTQFPSHSVIEKGQTVTLRCDPISGHDNLYWYRRVMGKEIKFLLHFVKESKQDESGMPNNRFLAERTGGTYSTLKVQPAELEDSGVYFCASSPSSGTGRHTIYFGEGSWLTVV.

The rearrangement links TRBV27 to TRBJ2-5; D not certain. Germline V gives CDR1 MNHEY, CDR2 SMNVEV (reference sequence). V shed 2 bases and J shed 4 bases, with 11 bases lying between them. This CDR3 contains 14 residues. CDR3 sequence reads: CASSLDLRGETQYF. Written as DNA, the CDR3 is TGTGCCAGCAGTTTAGACCTAAGAGGAGAGACCCAGTACTTC.

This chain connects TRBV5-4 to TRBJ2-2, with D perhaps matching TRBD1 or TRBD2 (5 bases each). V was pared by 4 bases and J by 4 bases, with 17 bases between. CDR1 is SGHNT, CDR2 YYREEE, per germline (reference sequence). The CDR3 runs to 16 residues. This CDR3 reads CASSPPPGARTGELFF. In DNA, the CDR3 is TGTGCCAGCAGCCCGCCCCCCGGGGCGCGCACCGGGGAGCTGTTTTTT.

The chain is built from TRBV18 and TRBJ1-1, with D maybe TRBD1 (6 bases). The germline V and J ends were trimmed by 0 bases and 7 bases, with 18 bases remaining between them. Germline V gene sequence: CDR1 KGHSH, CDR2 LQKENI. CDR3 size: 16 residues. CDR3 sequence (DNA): TGTGCCAGCTCACCACCGTCCCAGGGGAGTTTGGATGAAGCTTTCTTT. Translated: CASSPPSQGSLDEAFF.

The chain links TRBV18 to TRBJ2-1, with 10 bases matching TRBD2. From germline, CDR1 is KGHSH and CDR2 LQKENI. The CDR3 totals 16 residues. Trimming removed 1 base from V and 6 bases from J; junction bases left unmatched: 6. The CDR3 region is CASSPRGAGGFNEQFF. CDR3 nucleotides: TGTGCCAGCTCACCACGAGGAGCGGGGGGGTTCAATGAGCAGTTCTTC.

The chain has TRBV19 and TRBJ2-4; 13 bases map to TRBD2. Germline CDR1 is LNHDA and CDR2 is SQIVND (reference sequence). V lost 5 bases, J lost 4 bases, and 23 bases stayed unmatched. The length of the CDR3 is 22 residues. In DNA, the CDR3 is TGTGCCAGTAGTGCCAAACTAGCGGGAGGGCGACCTGCGTCGTTCATTAAAAACATTCAGTACTTC. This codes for CASSAKLAGGRPASFIKNIQYF.

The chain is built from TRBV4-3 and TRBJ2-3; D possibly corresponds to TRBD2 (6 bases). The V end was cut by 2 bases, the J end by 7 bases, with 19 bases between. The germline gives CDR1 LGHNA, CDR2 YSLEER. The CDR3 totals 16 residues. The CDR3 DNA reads TGCGCCAGCAGCCAAACGTCGGCGGGGCGACAATATACGCAGTATTTT. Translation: CASSQTSAGRQYTQYF.

CDR3 DNA: TGCGCCAGCAGCTTGCATGGTGAGAACACTGAAGCTTTCTTT. It translates to CASSLHGENTEAFF. V is TRBV5-1 and J is TRBJ1-1; no reliable D call. Germline values: CDR1 SGHRS, CDR2 YFSETQ. V shed 1 base and J shed 1 base, with 8 bases lying between them. The CDR3 spans 14 residues. The complete variable domain, with remaining parts taken from reference TRBV5-1 and TRBJ1-1, reads KAGVTQTPRYLIKTRGQQVTLSCSPISGHRSVSWYQQTPGQGLQFLFEYFSETQRNKGNFPGRFSGRQFSNSRSEMNVSTLELGDSALYLCASSLHGENTEAFFGQGTRLTVV.

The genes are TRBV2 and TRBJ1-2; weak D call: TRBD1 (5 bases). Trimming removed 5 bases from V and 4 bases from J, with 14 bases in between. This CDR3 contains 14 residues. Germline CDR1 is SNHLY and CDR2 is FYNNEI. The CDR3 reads CASSPGTVGYGYTF. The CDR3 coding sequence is TGTGCCAGCAGTCCCGGGACGGTGGGCTATGGCTACACCTTC.

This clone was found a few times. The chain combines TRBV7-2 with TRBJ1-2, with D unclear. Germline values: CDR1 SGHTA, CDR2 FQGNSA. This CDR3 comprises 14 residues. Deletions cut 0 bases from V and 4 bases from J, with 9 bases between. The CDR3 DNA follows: TGTGCCAGCAGCTTAGCGCTAGGGATCTATGGCTACACCTTC. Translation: CASSLALGIYGYTF.

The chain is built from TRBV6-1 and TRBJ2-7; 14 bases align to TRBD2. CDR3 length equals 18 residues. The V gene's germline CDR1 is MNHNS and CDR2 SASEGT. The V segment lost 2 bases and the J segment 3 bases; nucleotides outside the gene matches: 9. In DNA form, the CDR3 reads TGTGCCAGCAGTGAAAGGGGACTAGCGGGGGCCGGGGACTACGAGCAGTACTTC. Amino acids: CASSERGLAGAGDYEQYF.

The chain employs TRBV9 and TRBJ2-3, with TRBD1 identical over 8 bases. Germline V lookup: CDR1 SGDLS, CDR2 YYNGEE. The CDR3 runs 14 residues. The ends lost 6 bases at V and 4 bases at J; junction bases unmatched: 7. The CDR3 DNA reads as TGTGCCAGCACCAGGACAGGGCGCGCAGATACGCAGTATTTT. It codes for CASTRTGRADTQYF.

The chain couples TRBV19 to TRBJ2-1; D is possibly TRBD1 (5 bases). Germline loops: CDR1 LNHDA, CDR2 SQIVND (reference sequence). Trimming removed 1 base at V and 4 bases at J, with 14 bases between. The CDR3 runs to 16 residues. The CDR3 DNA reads TGTGCCAGTAGTATAGCGCAGGGCGCGTGGTACAATGAGCAGTTCTTC. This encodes CASSIAQGAWYNEQFF.

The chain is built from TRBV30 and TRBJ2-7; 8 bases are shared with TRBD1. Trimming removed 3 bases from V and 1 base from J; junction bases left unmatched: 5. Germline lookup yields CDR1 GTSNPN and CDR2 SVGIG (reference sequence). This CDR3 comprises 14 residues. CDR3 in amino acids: CAWRPQGVSYEQYF. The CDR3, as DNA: TGTGCCTGGAGGCCACAGGGGGTATCCTACGAGCAGTACTTC.

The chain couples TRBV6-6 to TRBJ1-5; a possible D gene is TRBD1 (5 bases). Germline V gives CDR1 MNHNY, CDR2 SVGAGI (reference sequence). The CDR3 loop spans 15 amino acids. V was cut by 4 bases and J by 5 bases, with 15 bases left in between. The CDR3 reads CASSSRTRWDQPQHF. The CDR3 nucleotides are TGTGCCAGCAGTTCGAGGACAAGGTGGGATCAGCCCCAGCATTTT.

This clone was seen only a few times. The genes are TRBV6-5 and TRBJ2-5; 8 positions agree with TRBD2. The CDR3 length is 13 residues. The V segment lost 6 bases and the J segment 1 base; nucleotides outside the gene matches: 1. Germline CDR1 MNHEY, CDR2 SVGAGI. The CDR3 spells CASRLAAQETQYF. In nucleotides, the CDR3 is TGTGCCAGCAGACTAGCGGCCCAAGAGACCCAGTACTTC.

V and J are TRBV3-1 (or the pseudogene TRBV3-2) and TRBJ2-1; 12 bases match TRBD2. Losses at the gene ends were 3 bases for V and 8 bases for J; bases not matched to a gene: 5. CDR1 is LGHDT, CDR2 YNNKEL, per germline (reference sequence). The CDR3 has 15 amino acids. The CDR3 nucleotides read TGTGCCAGCAGCCATAATCTAGCGGGGGGGGATGAGCAGTTCTTC. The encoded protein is CASSHNLAGGDEQFF.

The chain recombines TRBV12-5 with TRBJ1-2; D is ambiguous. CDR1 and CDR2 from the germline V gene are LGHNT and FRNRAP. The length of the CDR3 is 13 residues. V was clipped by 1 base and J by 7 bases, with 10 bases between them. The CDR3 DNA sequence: TGTGCTAGTGGTTTGGCCTCGCAGGCTGGCTACACCTTC. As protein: CASGLASQAGYTF.

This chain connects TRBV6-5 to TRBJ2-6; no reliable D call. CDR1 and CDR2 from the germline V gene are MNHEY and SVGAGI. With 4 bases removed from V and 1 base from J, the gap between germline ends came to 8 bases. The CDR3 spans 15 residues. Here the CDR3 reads CASSSLGSGANVLTF. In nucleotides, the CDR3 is TGTGCCAGCAGTTCTCTGGGGTCTGGGGCCAACGTCCTGACTTTC.

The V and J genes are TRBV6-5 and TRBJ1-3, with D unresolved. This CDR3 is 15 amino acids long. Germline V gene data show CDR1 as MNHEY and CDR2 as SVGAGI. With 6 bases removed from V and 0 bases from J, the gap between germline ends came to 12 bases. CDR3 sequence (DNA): TGTGCCAGCAGCGCCGGGATCACCTCTGGAAACACCATATATTTT. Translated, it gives CASSAGITSGNTIYF.

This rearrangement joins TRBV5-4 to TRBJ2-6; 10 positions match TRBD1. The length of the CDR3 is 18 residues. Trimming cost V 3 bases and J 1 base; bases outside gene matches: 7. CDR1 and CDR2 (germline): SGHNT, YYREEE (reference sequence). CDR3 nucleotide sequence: TGTGCCAGCAGCTGGGGGGGACAGGGGAGATCTGGGGCCAACGTCCTGACTTTC. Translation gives CASSWGGQGRSGANVLTF.

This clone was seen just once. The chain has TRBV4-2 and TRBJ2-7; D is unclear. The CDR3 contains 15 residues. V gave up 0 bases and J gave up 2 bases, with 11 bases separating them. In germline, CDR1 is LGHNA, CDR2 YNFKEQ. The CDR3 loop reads CASSQEWQVTYEQYF. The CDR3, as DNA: TGTGCCAGCAGCCAAGAGTGGCAGGTAACCTACGAGCAGTACTTC.